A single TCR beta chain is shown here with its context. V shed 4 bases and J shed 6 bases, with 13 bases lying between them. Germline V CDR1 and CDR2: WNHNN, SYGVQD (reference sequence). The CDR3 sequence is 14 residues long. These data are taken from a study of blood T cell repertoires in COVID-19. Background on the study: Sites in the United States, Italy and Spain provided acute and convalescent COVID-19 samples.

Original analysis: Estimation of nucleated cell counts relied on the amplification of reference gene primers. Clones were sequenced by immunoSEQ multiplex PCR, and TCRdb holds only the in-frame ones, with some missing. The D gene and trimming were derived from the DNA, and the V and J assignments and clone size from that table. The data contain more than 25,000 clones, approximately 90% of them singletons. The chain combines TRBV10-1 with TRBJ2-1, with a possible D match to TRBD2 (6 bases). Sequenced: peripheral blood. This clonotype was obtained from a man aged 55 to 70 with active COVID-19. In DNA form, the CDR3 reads TGCGCCAGCAGTGTTGGAGGGCGAGTCAATGAGCAGTTCTTC. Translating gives CASSVGGRVNEQFF.